This TCR beta chain was retrieved from a study of neoadjuvant anti-PD-1 for oral cavity cancer. Analysis of PBMCs was direct, with no culture step. The germline gives CDR1 GTSNPN, CDR2 SVGIG (reference sequence). Trimming stripped 1 base from V and 2 bases from J, with 15 bases between. This CDR3 contains 15 residues. PBMC libraries mostly used 480 ng of input genomic DNA, with six replicates per sample. Method: immunoSEQ multiplex PCR; TCRdb's copy keeps in-frame clones and lacks some. The table shows 55,000 to 80,000 clones, with about 83% occurring only once. This clonotype was obtained from a person between 35 and 79 years old with oral cavity squamous cell carcinoma. The V gene is TRBV30, the J gene TRBJ2-7, with D tentatively TRBD1 (6 bases). The specimen was PBMCs, collected before nivolumab (anti-PD-1) treatment. Written as DNA, the CDR3 is TGTGCCTGGAGTGCCGGGACATTCCCCCCCTACGAGCAGTACTTC. This translates into CAWSAGTFPPYEQYF.